This TCR beta chain is drawn from a study of CD4 T cells in relation to SARS-CoV-2 and coronaviruses. The germline V and J ends were trimmed by 7 bases and 4 bases, with 15 bases remaining between them. The CDR3 contains 14 residues. Germline values: CDR1 KGHDR, CDR2 SFDVKD. TCRdb's copy holds only in-frame clones and misses some; the assay was immunoSEQ multiplex PCR. The repertoire holds about 23,000 clones, 76% seen once, with around 30% in the top ten. CD4+ T cells from unexposed donors were obtained before the COVID-19 pandemic (2011-2018). After 10 to 11 days of culture, CD4+ T cells were isolated. This clone was seen once. Its antigen is unknown.

The receptor was isolated from a human donor in good health. The sample was CD4+ T cells from PBMCs, cultured in vitro. The V and J genes are TRBV24-1 and TRBJ1-2; weak D call: TRBD1 (6 bases). CDR3 bases: TGTGCCACCAGCGACGGACAGTTACTCTATGGCTACACCTTC. It is translated as CATSDGQLLYGYTF.